This TCR beta chain was observed in a study of T cell responses to AZD1222 COVID-19 vaccine. The V gene lost 5 bases and the J gene lost 3 bases, with 14 bases spanning the gap. The length of the CDR3 is 14 residues. Germline V gene data show CDR1 as MNHNY and CDR2 as SVGAGI (reference sequence). Profiling relied on immunoSEQ multiplex PCR, and the TCRdb table lists in-frame clones only, not all of them. The sample lists around 150,000 clones, roughly 94% seen once, with approximately 0.6% in the top ten. About this clone: Antigen unknown.

Findings and caveats of the study: Spike-specific TCR depth and breadth grew after two AZD1222 doses.

The TCR was taken from an adult in good health. The chain has TRBV6-6 and TRBJ2-7, with D uncertain. This material consisted of peripheral blood, taken on day 0 of AZD1222 vaccination. The CDR3 DNA follows: TGTGCCAGCAGTCCTGACATTGCCGGCTACGAGCAGTACTTC. Encoded protein: CASSPDIAGYEQYF.